The T cell receptor (beta chain) described here comes from a study of blood T cell repertoires in COVID-19. Per the authors' pipeline: Reference gene primers were amplified, and this amplification served to estimate nucleated cell counts. The table came from immunoSEQ multiplex PCR; TCRdb's copy has only in-frame clones and leaves some out. Clone size and V and J calls were adopted from that table, with D and trimming inferred from the DNA. The sample contains around 250,000 clones, approximately 86% of which appear only once. V shed 3 bases and J 4 bases; nucleotides not matched to a gene: 17. Germline-derived CDR1 and CDR2 are SGHRS and YFSETQ. The CDR3 sequence is 19 residues long.

This clonotype originated in a human donor in a cohort sampled during active COVID-19. This chain links TRBV5-1 with TRBJ1-2; TRBD1 matches at 11 bases. Sequenced input: peripheral blood. The CDR3 DNA reads TGCGCCAGCAGCTCCGGATCCCCCGGACAGGGGGCGCAGGGCTATGGCTACACCTTC. This codes for CASSSGSPGQGAQGYGYTF.